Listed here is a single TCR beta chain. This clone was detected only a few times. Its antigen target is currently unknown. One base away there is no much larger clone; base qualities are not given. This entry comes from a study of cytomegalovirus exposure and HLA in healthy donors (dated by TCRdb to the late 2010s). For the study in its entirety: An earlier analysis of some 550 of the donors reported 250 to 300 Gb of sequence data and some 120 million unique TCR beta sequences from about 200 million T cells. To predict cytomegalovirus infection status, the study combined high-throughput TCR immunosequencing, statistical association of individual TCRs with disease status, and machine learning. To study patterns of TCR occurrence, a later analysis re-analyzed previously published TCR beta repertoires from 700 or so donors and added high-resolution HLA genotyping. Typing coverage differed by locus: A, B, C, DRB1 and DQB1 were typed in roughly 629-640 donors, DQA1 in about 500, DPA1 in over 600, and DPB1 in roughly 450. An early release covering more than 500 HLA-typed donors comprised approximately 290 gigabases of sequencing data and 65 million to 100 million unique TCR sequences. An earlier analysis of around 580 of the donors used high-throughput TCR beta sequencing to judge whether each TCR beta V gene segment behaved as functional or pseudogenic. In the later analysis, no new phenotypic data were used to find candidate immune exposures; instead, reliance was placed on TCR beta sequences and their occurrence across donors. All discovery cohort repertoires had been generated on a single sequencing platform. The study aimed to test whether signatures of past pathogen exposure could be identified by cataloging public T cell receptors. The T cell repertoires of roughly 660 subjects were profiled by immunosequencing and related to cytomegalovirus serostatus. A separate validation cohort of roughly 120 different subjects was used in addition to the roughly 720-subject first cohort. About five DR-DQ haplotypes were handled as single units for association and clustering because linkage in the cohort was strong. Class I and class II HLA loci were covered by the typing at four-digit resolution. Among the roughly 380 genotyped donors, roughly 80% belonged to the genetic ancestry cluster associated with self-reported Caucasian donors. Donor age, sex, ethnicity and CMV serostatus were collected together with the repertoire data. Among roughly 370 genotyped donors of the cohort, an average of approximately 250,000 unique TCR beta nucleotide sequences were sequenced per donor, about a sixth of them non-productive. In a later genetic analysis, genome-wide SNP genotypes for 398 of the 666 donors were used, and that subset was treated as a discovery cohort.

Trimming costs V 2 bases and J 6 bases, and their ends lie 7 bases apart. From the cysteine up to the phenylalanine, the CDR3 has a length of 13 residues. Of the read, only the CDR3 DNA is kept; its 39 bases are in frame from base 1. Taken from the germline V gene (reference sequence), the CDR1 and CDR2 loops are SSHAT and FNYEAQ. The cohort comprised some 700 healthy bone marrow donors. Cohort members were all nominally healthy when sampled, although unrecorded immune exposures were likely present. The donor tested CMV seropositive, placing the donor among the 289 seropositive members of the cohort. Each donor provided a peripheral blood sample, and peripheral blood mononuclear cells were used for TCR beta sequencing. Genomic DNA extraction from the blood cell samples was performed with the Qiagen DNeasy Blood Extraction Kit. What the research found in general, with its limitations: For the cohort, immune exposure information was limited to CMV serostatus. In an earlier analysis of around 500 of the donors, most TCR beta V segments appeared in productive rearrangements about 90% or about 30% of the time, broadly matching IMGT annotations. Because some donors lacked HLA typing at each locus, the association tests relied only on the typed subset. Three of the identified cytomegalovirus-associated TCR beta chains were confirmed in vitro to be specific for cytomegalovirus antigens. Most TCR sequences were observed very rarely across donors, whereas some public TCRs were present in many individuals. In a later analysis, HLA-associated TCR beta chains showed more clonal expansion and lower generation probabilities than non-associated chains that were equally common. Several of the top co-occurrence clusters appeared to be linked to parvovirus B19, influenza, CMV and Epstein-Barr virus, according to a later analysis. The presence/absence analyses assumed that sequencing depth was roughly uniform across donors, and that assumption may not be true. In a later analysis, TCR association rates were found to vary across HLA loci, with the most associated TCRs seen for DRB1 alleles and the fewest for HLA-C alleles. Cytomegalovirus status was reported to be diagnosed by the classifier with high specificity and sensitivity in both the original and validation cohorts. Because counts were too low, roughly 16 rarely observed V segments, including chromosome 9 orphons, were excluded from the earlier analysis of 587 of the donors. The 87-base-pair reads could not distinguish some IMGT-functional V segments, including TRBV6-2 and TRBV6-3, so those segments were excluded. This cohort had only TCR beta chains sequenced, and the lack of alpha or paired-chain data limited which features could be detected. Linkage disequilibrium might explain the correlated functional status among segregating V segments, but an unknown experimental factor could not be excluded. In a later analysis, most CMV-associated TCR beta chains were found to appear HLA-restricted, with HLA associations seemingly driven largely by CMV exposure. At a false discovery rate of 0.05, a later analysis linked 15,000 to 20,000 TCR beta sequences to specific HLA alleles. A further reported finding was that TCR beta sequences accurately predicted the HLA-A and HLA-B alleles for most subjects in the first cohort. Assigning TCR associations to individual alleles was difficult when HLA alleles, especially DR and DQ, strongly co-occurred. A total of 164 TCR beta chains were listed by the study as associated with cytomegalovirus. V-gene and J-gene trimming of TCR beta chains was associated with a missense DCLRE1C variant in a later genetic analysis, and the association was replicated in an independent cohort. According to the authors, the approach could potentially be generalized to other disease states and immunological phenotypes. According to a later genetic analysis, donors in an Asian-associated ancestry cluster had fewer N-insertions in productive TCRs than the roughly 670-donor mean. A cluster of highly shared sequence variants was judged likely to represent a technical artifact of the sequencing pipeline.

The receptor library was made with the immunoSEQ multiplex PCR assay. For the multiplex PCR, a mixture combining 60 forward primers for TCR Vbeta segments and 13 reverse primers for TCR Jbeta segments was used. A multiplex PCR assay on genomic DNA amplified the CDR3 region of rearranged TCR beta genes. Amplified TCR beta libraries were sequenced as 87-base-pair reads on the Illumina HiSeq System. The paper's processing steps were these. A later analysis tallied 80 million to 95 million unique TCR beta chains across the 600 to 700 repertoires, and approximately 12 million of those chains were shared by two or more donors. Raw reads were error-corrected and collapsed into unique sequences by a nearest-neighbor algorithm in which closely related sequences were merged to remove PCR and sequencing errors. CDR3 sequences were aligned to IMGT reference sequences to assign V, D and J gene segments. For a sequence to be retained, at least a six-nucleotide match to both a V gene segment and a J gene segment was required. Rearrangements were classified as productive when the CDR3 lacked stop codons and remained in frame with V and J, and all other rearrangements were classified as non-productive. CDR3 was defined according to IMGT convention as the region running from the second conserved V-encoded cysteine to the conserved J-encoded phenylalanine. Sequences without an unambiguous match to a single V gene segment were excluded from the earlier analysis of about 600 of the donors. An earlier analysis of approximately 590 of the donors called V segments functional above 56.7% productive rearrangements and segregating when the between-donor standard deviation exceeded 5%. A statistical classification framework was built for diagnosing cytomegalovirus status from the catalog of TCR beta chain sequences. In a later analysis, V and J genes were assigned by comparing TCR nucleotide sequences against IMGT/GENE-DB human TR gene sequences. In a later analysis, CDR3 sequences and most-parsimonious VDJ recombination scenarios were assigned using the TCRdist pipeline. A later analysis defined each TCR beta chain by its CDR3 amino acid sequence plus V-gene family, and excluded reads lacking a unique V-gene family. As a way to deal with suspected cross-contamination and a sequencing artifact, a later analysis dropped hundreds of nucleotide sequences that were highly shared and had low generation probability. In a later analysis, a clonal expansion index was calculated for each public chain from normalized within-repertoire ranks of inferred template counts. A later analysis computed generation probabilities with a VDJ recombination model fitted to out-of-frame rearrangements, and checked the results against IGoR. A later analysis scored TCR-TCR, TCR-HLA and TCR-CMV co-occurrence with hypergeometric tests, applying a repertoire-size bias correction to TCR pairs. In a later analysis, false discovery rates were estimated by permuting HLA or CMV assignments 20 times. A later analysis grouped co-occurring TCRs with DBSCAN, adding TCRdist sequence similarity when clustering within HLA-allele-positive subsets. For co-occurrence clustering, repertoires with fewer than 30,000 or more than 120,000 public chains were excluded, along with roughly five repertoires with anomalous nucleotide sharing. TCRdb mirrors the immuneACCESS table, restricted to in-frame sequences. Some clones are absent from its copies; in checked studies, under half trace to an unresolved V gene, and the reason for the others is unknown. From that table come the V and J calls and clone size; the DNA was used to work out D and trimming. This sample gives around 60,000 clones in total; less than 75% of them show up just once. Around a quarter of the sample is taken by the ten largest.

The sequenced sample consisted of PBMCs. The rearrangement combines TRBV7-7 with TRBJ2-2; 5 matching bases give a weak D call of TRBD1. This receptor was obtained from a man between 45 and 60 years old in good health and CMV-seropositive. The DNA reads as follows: TGTGCCAGCAGCTTACAGGGTTCCGGGGAGCTGTTTTTT. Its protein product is CASSLQGSGELFF.